This TCR beta chain was identified during a study of blood T cell repertoires in COVID-19. In the study overall: Samples of COVID-19 (acute and convalescent) were obtained from the United States, Italy and Spain.

Study processing details: Estimates of nucleated cell counts were drawn from the amplification of reference gene primers. The table came from immunoSEQ multiplex PCR; TCRdb's copy has only in-frame clones and leaves some out. Clone size and the V and J calls come from that table; the DNA yielded D and trimming. Of 95,000 to 150,000 clones listed, 82% are singletons. V trimming: 5 bases; J trimming: 8 bases; junction bases outside the gene matches: 5. The CDR3 has 12 residues. CDR1 is SGHTA, CDR2 FQGTGA, per germline. This TCR was recovered from a woman aged 70-85 years with acute or convalescent COVID-19. The specimen sequenced was peripheral blood. V is TRBV7-3 and J is TRBJ1-1; 7 bases are shared with TRBD1. For the CDR3, the DNA is TGTGCCAGCAGCCCAGAGACAGGGGAAGCTTTCTTT. It translates to CASSPETGEAFF.